The source of this T cell receptor (beta chain) is a study of cytomegalovirus exposure and HLA in healthy donors. Vbeta (60) and Jbeta (13) primers were used in the PCR. The repertoire was sequenced with immunoSEQ multiplex PCR; TCRdb's copy has only in-frame clones and lacks some. The sample records 150,000 to 200,000 clones, approximately 86% being singletons. V gave up 3 bases and J gave up 1 base; unmatched junction bases: 17. This CDR3 contains 19 residues. CDR1 and CDR2 (germline): LGHNA, YNFKEQ. Source material: PBMCs. The chain links TRBV4-2 to TRBJ2-7; 8 bases agree with TRBD2. The receptor was isolated from a woman aged 18-35 years in good health and CMV-seronegative. The CDR3 bases are TGTGCCAGCAGCCACTCCCTACCGGGTACCGGGACTAGTTCCTACGAGCAGTACTTC. Translated: CASSHSLPGTGTSSYEQYF.